Listed below are T cell receptor beta chains from one sample, sequenced in a study of CD8+ T cells in alopecia areata. TCRdb's table, derived via immunoSEQ multiplex PCR, lists solely in-frame clones and lacks some. The repertoire holds 120,000 or so clones, about 59% seen once, with approximately 5.1% in the top ten. Sequencing used CD4+ T cells sorted from blood, obtained at week 4, from a patient treated with tofacitinib. All receptors derive from a human donor with alopecia areata. Both conserved end residues are part of each CDR3. A D gene is named only where the DNA matches it firmly. Rows give clone size only sometimes, using once, few, many, or a class for an expanded clone.

len: 15; j_gene: TRBJ1-5; v_gene: TRBV30; abundance: once; d_gene: TRBD1; CDR3aa: CAWTNGQGRNQPQHF; CDR3nt: TGTGCCTGGACCAATGGACAGGGTCGAAATCAGCCCCAGCATTTT
len: 15; j_gene: TRBJ1-4; v_gene: TRBV6-5; abundance: NA; d_gene: NA; CDR3aa: CASSTSTRVNEKLFF; CDR3nt: TGTGCCAGCAGTACCTCGACAAGGGTTAATGAGAAACTGTTTTTT
len: 16; j_gene: TRBJ2-7; v_gene: TRBV7-2; abundance: NA; d_gene: TRBD2; CDR3aa: CASSPDGTSGSYEQYF; CDR3nt: TGTGCCAGCAGCCCAGACGGGACTAGCGGGTCCTACGAGCAGTACTTC
len: 17; j_gene: TRBJ2-7; v_gene: TRBV4-2; abundance: NA; d_gene: NA; CDR3aa: CASSQGRITGNSYEQYF; CDR3nt: TGTGCCAGCAGCCAAGGCCGTATAACGGGGAACTCCTACGAGCAGTACTTC
len: 14; j_gene: TRBJ2-7; v_gene: TRBV5-5; abundance: NA; d_gene: TRBD1; CDR3aa: CASSSWTGTYEQYF; CDR3nt: TGTGCCAGCTCGAGTTGGACAGGGACCTACGAGCAGTACTTC
len: 15; j_gene: TRBJ1-2; v_gene: TRBV18; abundance: once; d_gene: NA; CDR3aa: CASSPPERAVYGYTF; CDR3nt: TGTGCCAGCTCACCCCCAGAGAGGGCAGTCTATGGCTACACCTTC
len: 15; j_gene: TRBJ2-1; v_gene: TRBV30; abundance: few; d_gene: NA; CDR3aa: CAWNPEGGFRREQFF; CDR3nt: TGTGCCTGGAACCCCGAGGGGGGATTCCGGAGGGAGCAGTTCTTC
len: 15; j_gene: TRBJ2-5; v_gene: TRBV7-9; abundance: NA; d_gene: NA; CDR3aa: CASSLAAGRRETQYF; CDR3nt: TGTGCCAGCAGCTTAGCGGCAGGGCGAAGGGAGACCCAGTACTTC
len: 13; j_gene: TRBJ1-1; v_gene: TRBV15; abundance: NA; d_gene: TRBD1; CDR3aa: CATGQGWGTEAFF; CDR3nt: TGTGCCACCGGACAGGGTTGGGGCACTGAAGCTTTCTTT
len: 14; j_gene: TRBJ2-3; v_gene: TRBV9; abundance: few; d_gene: NA; CDR3aa: CASSLLEITDTQYF; CDR3nt: TGTGCCAGCAGCCTACTAGAGATCACAGATACGCAGTATTTT
len: 13; j_gene: TRBJ1-2; v_gene: TRBV2; abundance: NA; d_gene: NA; CDR3aa: CASSGSTAYGYTF; CDR3nt: TGTGCCAGCAGTGGGTCGACAGCTTATGGCTACACCTTC
len: 13; j_gene: TRBJ2-3; v_gene: TRBV6-6; abundance: NA; d_gene: TRBD1; CDR3aa: CASSYSGQGTQYF; CDR3nt: TGTGCCAGCAGTTACTCAGGACAGGGTACGCAGTATTTT
len: 13; j_gene: TRBJ2-7; v_gene: TRBV5-1; abundance: NA; d_gene: NA; CDR3aa: CASSPDRIYEQYF; CDR3nt: TGCGCCAGCAGCCCGGACAGAATCTACGAGCAGTACTTC
len: 14; j_gene: TRBJ2-5; v_gene: TRBV5-1; abundance: NA; d_gene: TRBD2; CDR3aa: CASSLGLATETQYF; CDR3nt: TGCGCCAGCAGCTTGGGACTAGCGACAGAGACCCAGTACTTC
len: 14; j_gene: TRBJ2-1; v_gene: TRBV30; abundance: NA; d_gene: NA; CDR3aa: CAYLGQGPYNEQFF; CDR3nt: TGTGCCTACCTGGGTCAGGGCCCCTACAATGAGCAGTTCTTC
len: 11; j_gene: TRBJ1-4; v_gene: TRBV28; abundance: few; d_gene: TRBD1; CDR3aa: CASSLDRMLFF; CDR3nt: TGTGCCAGCAGTTTGGACAGGATGCTGTTTTTT
len: 14; j_gene: TRBJ2-1; v_gene: TRBV5-1; abundance: few; d_gene: NA; CDR3aa: CASSLEGFDNEQFF; CDR3nt: TGCGCCAGCAGCTTGGAGGGTTTTGACAATGAGCAGTTCTTC
len: 13; j_gene: TRBJ1-1; v_gene: TRBV29-1; abundance: NA; d_gene: NA; CDR3aa: CSADATDHTEAFF; CDR3nt: TGCAGCGCCGACGCAACCGATCACACTGAAGCTTTCTTT